This T cell receptor (beta chain) stems from a study of vaccination and CD4 T cells after COVID-19. The germline CDR1 and CDR2 sequences are SGHTA and FQGNSA. Losses at the gene ends were 1 base for V and 4 bases for J; bases not matched to a gene: 12. CDR3 length: 17 residues. Treatment described: approximately nine-day PBMC culture with coronavirus spike peptide pools or control peptides (ViraFEST assay). Sequenced with the Oncomine TCR Beta short-read assay was DNA taken from cultured CD4+ T cells. Researchers extracted genomic DNA from CD4+ T cells that had been cultured. TCRdb analysed the PCR reads with MiXCR anew, one entry per CDR3 protein. The sample lists about 20,000 distinct CDR3 sequences, around 50% seen once, with 8% to 10% in the top ten. On this clonotype: What it recognizes is unknown.

The chain recombines TRBV7-2 with TRBJ2-7; 8 positions agree with TRBD2. Sequencing input: CD4+ T cells from blood, cultured in vitro. The receptor comes from a human donor who had recovered from COVID-19. The CDR3 region has the DNA TGTGCCAGCAGCTTAGTGGGAAGCGGGAGTAGTCGATACGAGCAGTACTTC. Its protein is CASSLVGSGSSRYEQYF. The complete variable domain, with remaining parts taken from reference TRBV7-2 and TRBJ2-7, reads GAGVSQSPSNKVTEKGKDVELRCDPISGHTALYWYRQSLGQGLEFLIYFQGNSAPDKSGLPSDRFSAERTGGSVSTLTIQRTQQEDSAVYLCASSLVGSGSSRYEQYFGPGTRLTVT.